Listed below are T cell receptor beta chains from one sample, sequenced in a study of radiation and T cells in renal cell carcinoma. Sequenced by immunoSEQ multiplex PCR; TCRdb stores in-frame clones only, minus some. This sample has 150,000 or so clones, with 88% found just once. Sequenced material: blood, taken from a patient whose treatment included radiotherapy and nephrectomy. The origin of the receptors is a woman aged 70-85 years with renal cell carcinoma. The CDR3 runs from the conserved cysteine through the conserved F or W. The D gene is left open where the match is weak. Clone size is stated in some rows and not others, as once, few, many or a class when expanded.

clone size,V gene,D gene,J gene,CDR3 DNA,CDR3 protein
once,TRBV19,-,TRBJ2-5,TGTGCCAGTACCCAGGGTAACCAAGAGACCCAGTACTTC,CASTQGNQETQYF
-,TRBV5-4,-,TRBJ2-5,TGTGCCAGCAGCCCTCTCCGAGGGGGGTGGTCAGAGACCCAGTACTTC,CASSPLRGGWSETQYF
-,TRBV18,TRBD2,TRBJ2-7,TGTGCCAGCTCACCGACTAGCGGGGGGGGTTACGAGCAGTACTTC,CASSPTSGGGYEQYF
-,TRBV9,-,TRBJ1-6,TGTGCCAGCAGCGTAGTTTCGGGGAGCTCCTATAATTCACCCCTCCACTTT,CASSVVSGSSYNSPLHF
-,TRBV6-6,-,TRBJ2-5,TGTGCCAGCAGTTACTCGGGCCGGGACCAAGAGACCCAGTACTTC,CASSYSGRDQETQYF
-,TRBV5-1,-,TRBJ1-2,TGCGCCAGCAGCTTGGAAGGAAGAGGGGTTGGCTACACCTTC,CASSLEGRGVGYTF
once,TRBV7-6,-,TRBJ2-1,TGTGCCAGCAGCTTAGAAGAGGGATATGAGCAGTTCTTC,CASSLEEGYEQFF
once,TRBV7-9,TRBD1,TRBJ1-1,TGTGCCAGCAGCGGACGCCCGGGGACAGGTATAATCACTGAAGCTTTCTTT,CASSGRPGTGIITEAFF
-,TRBV2,-,TRBJ1-1,TGTGCCAGCTCTCGGACCACTGAAGCTTTCTTT,CASSRTTEAFF
-,TRBV29-1,-,TRBJ1-2,TGCAGCGTTGATCGGGCCCCGGGGGGCTACACCTTC,CSVDRAPGGYTF
-,TRBV11-2,-,TRBJ1-1,TGTGCCAGCAGCTTAAGCAGGGTGAACACTGAAGCTTTCTTT,CASSLSRVNTEAFF
-,TRBV2,TRBD2,TRBJ2-5,TGTGCCAGCAGTGAATGGCGGGGGGAAGAGACCCAGTACTTC,CASSEWRGEETQYF
-,TRBV2,TRBD1,TRBJ1-1,TGTGCCAGCAGGGATGGGACAGGGCCTGAGGGAGCTTTCTTT,CASRDGTGPEGAFF
-,TRBV28,-,TRBJ1-2,TGTGCCAGCAGTTTATTAGGCCCTCAGAGCTATGGCTACACCTTC,CASSLLGPQSYGYTF
-,TRBV19,-,TRBJ2-7,TGTGCCAGTAGTCATGGGAGCTCCTACGAGCAGTACTTC,CASSHGSSYEQYF
-,TRBV5-1,TRBD1,TRBJ1-1,TGCGCCAGCAGCTTCCGACAGGGGGGGACTGAAGCTTTCTTT,CASSFRQGGTEAFF
many,TRBV19,-,TRBJ1-1,TGTGCCAGTAGTAGAAGGATCTATAAACCGAACACTGAAGCTTTCTTT,CASSRRIYKPNTEAFF
-,TRBV5-5,-,TRBJ2-6,TGTGCCAGCAGCTTGGTGGACCACAGGGCTGGGGCCAACGTCCTGACTTTC,CASSLVDHRAGANVLTF
few,TRBV7-2,-,TRBJ1-5,TGTGCCAGCAGCGTGGGGAACCAGGGCAATCAGCCCCAGCATTTT,CASSVGNQGNQPQHF
-,TRBV9,-,TRBJ1-3,TGTGCCAGCACCTACCCGGGCCGGGAAAACACCATATATTTT,CASTYPGRENTIYF
-,TRBV5-4,-,TRBJ1-6,TGTGCCAGCAGCCCCTCCTATAATTCACCCCTCCACTTT,CASSPSYNSPLHF
-,TRBV9,TRBD2,TRBJ2-2,TGTGCCAGCAGCGTTACTAGCGGGGGGAACACCGGGGAGCTGTTTTTT,CASSVTSGGNTGELFF
-,TRBV19,-,TRBJ1-1,TGTGCCAGTACCGCCATGGGGTCGCCGCGGGCTTTCTTT,CASTAMGSPRAFF
-,TRBV15,-,TRBJ1-4,TGTGCCACCAGCAGAGGGGAGGGGGGGAATGAAAAACTGTTTTTT,CATSRGEGGNEKLFF
-,TRBV2,TRBD1,TRBJ1-5,TGTGCCAGCAATCACAGGGGTGATCAGCCCCAGCATTTT,CASNHRGDQPQHF
-,TRBV5-4,TRBD1,TRBJ2-7,TGTGCCAGCAGTTTACAGGGGGCCCACGAGCAGTACTTC,CASSLQGAHEQYF
once,TRBV9,-,TRBJ2-3,TGTGCCAGCAGCCCGCGGGCCCTACTAGGTACGCAGTATTTT,CASSPRALLGTQYF
-,TRBV21-1,-,TRBJ1-5,TGTGCCAGCAGCCGCCGGGACAGGGGTAGCAATCAGCCCCAGCATTTT,CASSRRDRGSNQPQHF
-,TRBV7-8,-,TRBJ1-1,TGTGCCAGCAGCTTATCACCAGGGGACACTGAAGCTTTCTTT,CASSLSPGDTEAFF
-,TRBV19,-,TRBJ1-1,TGTGCCAGTAGTATAATGGGACGGCCAAACACTGAAGCTTTCTTT,CASSIMGRPNTEAFF
-,TRBV7-3,-,TRBJ2-3,TGTGCCAGCAGCGTCCAGGGAGCAAGCACAGATACGCAGTATTTT,CASSVQGASTDTQYF
-,TRBV5-6,-,TRBJ1-2,TGTGCCAGCAGCTTACTCGGCCCCAGACAGAAGAATAACTATGGCTACACCTTC,CASSLLGPRQKNNYGYTF
-,TRBV25-1,TRBD2,TRBJ2-3,TGTGCCAGCAGTGTAGCGGGGGGGCCCAAAGTCACAGATACGCAGTATTTT,CASSVAGGPKVTDTQYF
-,TRBV5-8,-,TRBJ1-4,TGTGCCAGCAGCTTGGACTGGGGAGATGAAAAACTGTTTTTT,CASSLDWGDEKLFF
-,TRBV5-1,TRBD1,TRBJ1-1,TGCGCCAGCAGCTTGACAGGGGGCAATAATGAAGCTTTCTTT,CASSLTGGNNEAFF
-,TRBV11-3,-,TRBJ1-6,TGTGCCAGCAGCGTATCACCAGGGCCGGATCTGCCACCCCTCCACTTT,CASSVSPGPDLPPLHF
few,TRBV28,TRBD1,TRBJ1-1,TGTGCCAGCAATACAGGGGGGAGGAACACTGAAGCTTTCTTT,CASNTGGRNTEAFF
-,TRBV9,-,TRBJ1-3,TGTGCCAGCAGCGTCGAAACAGCTTACTCTGGAAACACCATATATTTT,CASSVETAYSGNTIYF
-,TRBV27,-,TRBJ1-5,TGTGCCAGCAGTCCGGACAGCACTAATAGCAATCAGCCCCAGCATTTT,CASSPDSTNSNQPQHF
-,TRBV15,-,TRBJ2-3,TGTGCCACCAGCAGATTTGAGAGGACAGATACGCAGTATTTT,CATSRFERTDTQYF